This TCR beta chain was obtained from a study of shared clonotypes between healthy human individuals. V was shortened by 5 bases and J by 0 bases, with 5 bases between the two germline ends. The CDR3 consists of 13 residues. CDR1 and CDR2 (germline): MNHEY, SVGAGI. Assay used: immunoSEQ multiplex PCR; TCRdb lists only in-frame clones, some missing. The sample lists some 2.1 million clones, 85% to 95% occurring once. The sequence derives from a man aged 18 to 29 in good health. This sequence joins TRBV6-5 and TRBJ1-5; D is unresolved. The sample consisted of naive CD4+ T cells sorted from blood. Stated subset: CD45RA+ positively selected. The CDR3 sequence is CASSDTSNQPQHF. The CDR3 bases are TGTGCCAGCAGTGACACTAGCAATCAGCCCCAGCATTTT.